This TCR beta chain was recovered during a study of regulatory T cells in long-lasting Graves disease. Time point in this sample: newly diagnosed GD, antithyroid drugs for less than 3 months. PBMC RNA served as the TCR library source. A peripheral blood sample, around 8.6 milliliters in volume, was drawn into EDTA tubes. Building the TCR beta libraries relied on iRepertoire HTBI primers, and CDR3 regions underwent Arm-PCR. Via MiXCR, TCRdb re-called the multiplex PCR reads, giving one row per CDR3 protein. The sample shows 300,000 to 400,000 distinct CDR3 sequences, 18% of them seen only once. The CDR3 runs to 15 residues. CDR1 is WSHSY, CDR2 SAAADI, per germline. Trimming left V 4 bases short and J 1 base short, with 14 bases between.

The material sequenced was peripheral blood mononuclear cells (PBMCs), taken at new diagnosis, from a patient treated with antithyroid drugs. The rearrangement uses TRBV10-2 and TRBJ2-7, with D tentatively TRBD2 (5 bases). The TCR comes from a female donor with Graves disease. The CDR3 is CASSGGAERSYEQYF. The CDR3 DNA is TGCGCCAGCAGTGGGGGAGCGGAGCGGTCCTACGAGCAGTACTTC.